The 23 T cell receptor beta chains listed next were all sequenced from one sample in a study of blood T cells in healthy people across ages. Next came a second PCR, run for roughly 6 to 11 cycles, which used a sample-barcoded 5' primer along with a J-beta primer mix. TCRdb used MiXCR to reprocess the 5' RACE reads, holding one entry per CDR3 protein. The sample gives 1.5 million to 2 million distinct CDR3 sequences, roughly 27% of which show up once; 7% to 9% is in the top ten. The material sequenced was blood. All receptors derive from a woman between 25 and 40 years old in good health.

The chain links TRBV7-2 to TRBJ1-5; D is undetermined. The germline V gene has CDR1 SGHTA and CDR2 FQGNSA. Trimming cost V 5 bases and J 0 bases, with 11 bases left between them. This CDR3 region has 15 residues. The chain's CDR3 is CASSPRQISNQPQHF. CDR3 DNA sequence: TGTGCCAGCAGCCCCCGGCAGATTAGCAATCAGCCCCAGCATTTT.

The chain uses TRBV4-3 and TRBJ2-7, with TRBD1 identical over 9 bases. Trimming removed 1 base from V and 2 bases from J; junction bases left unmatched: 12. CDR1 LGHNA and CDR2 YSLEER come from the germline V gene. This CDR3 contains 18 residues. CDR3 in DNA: TGCGCCAGCAGCCAAGGGACAGGGGCCAATCAAGGGCCCTACGAGCAGTACTTC. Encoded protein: CASSQGTGANQGPYEQYF.

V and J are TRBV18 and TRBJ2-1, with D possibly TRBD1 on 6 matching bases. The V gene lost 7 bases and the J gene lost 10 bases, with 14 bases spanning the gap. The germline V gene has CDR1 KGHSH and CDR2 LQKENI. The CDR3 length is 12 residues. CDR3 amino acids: CASCDRSAEQFF. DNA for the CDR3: TGTGCCAGCTGTGACAGGTCCGCGGAGCAGTTCTTC. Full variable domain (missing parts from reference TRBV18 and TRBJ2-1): NAGVMQNPRHLVRRRGQEARLRCSPMKGHSHVYWYRQLPEEGLKFMVYLQKENIIDESGMPKERFSAEFPKEGPSILRIQQVVRGDSAAYFCASCDRSAEQFFGPGTRLTVL.

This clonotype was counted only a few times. CDR3 amino acids: CASRRASNYGYTF. CDR3 in DNA: TGTGCCAGCAGAAGAGCATCTAACTATGGCTACACCTTC. V usage is TRBV12-3 or TRBV12-4 and J usage is TRBJ1-2; no clear D. CDR3 length: 13 residues. V lost 6 bases, J lost 0 bases, and 8 bases lay in between.

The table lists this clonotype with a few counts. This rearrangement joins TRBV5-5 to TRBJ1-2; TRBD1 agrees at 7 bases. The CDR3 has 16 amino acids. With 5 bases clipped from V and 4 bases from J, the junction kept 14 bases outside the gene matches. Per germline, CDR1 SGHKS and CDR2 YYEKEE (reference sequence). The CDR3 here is CASSWSVEGAGYGYTF. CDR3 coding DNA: TGTGCCAGCAGTTGGTCGGTGGAGGGGGCAGGCTATGGCTACACCTTC.

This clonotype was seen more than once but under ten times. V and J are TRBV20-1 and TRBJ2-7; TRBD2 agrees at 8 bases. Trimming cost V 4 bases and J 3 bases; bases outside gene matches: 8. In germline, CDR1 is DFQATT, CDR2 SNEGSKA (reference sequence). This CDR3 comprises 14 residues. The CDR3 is CSAMVTGGNYEQYF. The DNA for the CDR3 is TGCAGTGCTATGGTAACGGGAGGGAACTACGAGCAGTACTTC.

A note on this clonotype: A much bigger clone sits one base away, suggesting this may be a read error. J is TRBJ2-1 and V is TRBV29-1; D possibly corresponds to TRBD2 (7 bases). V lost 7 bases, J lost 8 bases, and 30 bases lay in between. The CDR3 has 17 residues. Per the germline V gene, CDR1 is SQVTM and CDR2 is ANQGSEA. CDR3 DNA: TGCAGCGCGGCGGGGGTAGGGGGAACCAAAACGGGGGATGAGCAGTTCTTC. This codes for CSAAGVGGTKTGDEQFF.

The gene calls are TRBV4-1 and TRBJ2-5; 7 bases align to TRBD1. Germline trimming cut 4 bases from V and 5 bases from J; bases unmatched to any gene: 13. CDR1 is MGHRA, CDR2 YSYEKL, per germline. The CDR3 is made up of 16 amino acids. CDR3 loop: CASSLLGGAGGETQYF. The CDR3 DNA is TGCGCCAGCAGCCTCCTGGGTGGGGCAGGGGGTGAGACCCAGTACTTC.

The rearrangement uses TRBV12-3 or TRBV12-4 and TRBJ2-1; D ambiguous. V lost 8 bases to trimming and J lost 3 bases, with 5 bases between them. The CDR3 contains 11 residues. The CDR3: CASCIYNEQFF. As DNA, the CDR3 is TGTGCCAGCTGTATCTACAATGAGCAGTTCTTC.

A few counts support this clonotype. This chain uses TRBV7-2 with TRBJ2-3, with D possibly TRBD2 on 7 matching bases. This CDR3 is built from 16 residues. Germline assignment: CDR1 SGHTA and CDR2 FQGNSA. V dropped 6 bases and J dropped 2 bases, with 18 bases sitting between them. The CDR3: CASRPRGRADTDTQYF. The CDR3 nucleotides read TGTGCCAGCAGGCCGAGGGGGAGGGCGGACACAGATACGCAGTATTTT.

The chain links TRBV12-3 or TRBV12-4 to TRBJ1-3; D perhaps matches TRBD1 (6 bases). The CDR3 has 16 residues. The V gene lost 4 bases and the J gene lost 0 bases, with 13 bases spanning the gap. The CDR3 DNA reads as TGTGCCAGCAGTTCTAGGACAGACACCTCTGGAAACACCATATATTTT. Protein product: CASSSRTDTSGNTIYF.

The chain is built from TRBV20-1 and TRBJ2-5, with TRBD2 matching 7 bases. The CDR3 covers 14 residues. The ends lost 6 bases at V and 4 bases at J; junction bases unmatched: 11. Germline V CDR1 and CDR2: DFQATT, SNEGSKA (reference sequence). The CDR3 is CSARTSARRETQYF. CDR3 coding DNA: TGCAGTGCGAGAACTAGCGCCAGAAGAGAGACCCAGTACTTC.

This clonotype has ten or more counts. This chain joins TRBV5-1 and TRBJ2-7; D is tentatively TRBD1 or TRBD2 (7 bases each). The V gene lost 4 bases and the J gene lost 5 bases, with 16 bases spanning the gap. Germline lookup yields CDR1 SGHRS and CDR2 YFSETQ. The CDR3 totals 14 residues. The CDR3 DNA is TGCGCCAGCAGCGTCGACAGGGAGGGCCACGAGCAGTACTTC. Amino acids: CASSVDREGHEQYF.

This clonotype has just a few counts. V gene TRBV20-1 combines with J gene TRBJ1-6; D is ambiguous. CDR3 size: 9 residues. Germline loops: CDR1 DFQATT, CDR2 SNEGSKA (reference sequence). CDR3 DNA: TGCACCGTCACCCAACCCCTCCACTTT. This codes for CTVTQPLHF.

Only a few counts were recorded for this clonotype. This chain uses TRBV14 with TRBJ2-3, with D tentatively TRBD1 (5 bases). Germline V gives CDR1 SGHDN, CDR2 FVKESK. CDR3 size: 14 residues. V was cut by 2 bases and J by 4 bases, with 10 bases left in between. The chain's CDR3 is CASSQQGLPDTQYF. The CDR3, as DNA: TGTGCCAGCAGCCAACAGGGTCTACCAGATACGCAGTATTTT.

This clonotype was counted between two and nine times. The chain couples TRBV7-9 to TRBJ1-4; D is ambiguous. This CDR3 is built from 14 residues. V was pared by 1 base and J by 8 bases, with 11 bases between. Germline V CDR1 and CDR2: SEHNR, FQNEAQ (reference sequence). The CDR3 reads CASSLDGEKEKLFF. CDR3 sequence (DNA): TGTGCCAGCAGCTTAGATGGGGAGAAGGAAAAACTGTTTTTT.

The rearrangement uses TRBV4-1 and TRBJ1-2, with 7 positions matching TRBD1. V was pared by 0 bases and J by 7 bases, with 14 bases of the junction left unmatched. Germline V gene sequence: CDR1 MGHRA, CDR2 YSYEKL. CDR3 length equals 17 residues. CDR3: CASSQDAAPNRGSGYTF. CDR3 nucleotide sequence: TGCGCCAGCAGCCAAGACGCCGCTCCGAACAGGGGAAGTGGCTACACCTTC.

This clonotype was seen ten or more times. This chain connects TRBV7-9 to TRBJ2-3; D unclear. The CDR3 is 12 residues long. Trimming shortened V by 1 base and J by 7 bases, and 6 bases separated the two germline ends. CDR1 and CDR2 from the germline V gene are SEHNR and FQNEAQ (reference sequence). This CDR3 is CASSLDGYTQYF. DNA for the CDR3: TGTGCCAGCAGCTTAGATGGCTATACGCAGTATTTT.

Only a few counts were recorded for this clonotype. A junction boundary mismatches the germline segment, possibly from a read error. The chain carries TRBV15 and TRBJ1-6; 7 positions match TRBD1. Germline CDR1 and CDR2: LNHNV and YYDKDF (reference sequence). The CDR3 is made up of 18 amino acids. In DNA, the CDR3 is TGCGCCACCAGCTCCTTCAAGGGGACAGACTCCTATAATTCACCCCTCCACTTT. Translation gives CATSSFKGTDSYNSPLHF.

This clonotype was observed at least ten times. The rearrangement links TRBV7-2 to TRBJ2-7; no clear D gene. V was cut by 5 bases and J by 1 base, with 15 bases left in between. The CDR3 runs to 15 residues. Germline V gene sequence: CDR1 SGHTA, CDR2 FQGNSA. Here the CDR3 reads CASSDRVSVSYEQYF. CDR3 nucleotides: TGTGCCAGCAGCGACCGCGTTTCGGTTTCCTACGAGCAGTACTTC.

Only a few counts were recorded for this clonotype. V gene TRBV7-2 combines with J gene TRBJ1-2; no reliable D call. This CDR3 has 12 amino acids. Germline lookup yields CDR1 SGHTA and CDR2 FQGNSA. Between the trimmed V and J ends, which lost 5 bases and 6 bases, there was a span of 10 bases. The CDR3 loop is CASSHRVDGYTF. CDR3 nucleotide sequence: TGTGCCAGCAGCCACCGGGTGGATGGCTACACCTTC.

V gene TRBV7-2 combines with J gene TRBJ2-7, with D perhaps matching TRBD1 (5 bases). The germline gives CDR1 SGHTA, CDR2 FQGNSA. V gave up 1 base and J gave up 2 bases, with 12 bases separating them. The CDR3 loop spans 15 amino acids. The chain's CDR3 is CASSLGSGAAYEQYF. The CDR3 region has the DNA TGTGCCAGCAGCTTAGGCTCTGGGGCAGCCTACGAGCAGTACTTC.

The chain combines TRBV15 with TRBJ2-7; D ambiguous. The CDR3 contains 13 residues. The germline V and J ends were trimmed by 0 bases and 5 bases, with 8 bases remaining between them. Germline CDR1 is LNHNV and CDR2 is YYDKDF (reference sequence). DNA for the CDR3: TGTGCCACCAGCAGAGACTCCGTGGACGAGCAGTACTTC. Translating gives CATSRDSVDEQYF.